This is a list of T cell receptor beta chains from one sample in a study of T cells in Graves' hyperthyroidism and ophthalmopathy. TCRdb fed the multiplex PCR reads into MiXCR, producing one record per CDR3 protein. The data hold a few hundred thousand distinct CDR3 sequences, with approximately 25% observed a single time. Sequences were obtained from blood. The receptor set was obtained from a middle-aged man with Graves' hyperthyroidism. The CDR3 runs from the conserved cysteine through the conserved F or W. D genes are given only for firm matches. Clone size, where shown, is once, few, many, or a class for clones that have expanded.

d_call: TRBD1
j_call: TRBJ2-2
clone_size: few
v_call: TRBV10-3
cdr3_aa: CAISETNRGSNTGELFF
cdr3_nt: TGTGCCATCAGTGAGACCAACAGGGGATCGAACACCGGGGAGCTGTTTTTT

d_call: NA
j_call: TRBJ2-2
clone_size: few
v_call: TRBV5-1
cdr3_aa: CASSYTPNTGELFF
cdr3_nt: TGCGCCAGCAGCTACACCCCGAACACCGGGGAGCTGTTTTTT

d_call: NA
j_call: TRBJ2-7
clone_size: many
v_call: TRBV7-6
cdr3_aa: CASSLGWTNYEQYF
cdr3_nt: TGTGCCAGCAGCTTAGGGTGGACCAACTACGAGCAGTACTTC

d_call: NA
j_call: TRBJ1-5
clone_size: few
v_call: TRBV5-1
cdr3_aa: CASSSRVDGQPQHF
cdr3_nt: TGCGCCAGCAGCTCGCGGGTAGATGGTCAGCCCCAGCATTTT

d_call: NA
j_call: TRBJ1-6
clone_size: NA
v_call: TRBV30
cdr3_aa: CAWSGLIRDGNSPLHF
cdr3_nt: TGTGCCTGGAGTGGCCTGATCCGGGACGGCAATTCACCCCTCCACTTT

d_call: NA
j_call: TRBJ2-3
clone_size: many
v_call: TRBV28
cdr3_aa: CASSFQAPDTQYF
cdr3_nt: TGTGCCAGCAGTTTTCAGGCTCCAGATACGCAGTATTTT

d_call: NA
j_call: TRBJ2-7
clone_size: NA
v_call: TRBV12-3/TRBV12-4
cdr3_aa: CASRYSYGEQYF
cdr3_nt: TGTGCCAGCAGATACTCTTACGGCGAGCAGTACTTC

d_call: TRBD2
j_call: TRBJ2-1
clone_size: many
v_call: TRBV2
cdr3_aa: CASREREGTYEQFF
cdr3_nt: TGTGCCAGCAGAGAGCGGGAGGGTACCTATGAGCAGTTCTTC

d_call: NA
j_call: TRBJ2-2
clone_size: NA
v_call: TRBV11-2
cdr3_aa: CASSLGLAGNTGELFF
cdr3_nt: TGTGCCAGCAGCTTAGGCTTGGCGGGTAACACCGGGGAGCTGTTTTTT

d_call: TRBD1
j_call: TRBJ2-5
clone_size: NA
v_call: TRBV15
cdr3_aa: CATSTPGQGGETQYF
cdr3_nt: TGTGCCACCAGCACTCCGGGACAGGGAGGTGAGACCCAGTACTTC

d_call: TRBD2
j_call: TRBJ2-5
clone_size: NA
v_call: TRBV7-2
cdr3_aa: CASSPTSGWVETQYF
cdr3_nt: TGTGCCAGCAGCCCGACTAGCGGGTGGGTGGAGACCCAGTACTTC

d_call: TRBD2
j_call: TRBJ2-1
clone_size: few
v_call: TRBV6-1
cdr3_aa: CASLGLAGNNEQFF
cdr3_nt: TGTGCCAGCTTGGGTCTAGCGGGAAACAATGAGCAGTTCTTC

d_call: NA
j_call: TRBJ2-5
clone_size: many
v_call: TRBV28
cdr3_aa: CASSGGAYQETQYF
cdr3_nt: TGTGCCAGCAGCGGTGGAGCGTACCAAGAGACCCAGTACTTC

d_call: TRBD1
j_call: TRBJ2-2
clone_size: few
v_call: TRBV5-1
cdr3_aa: CASSLLGTGGTGELFF
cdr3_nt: TGCGCCAGCAGCTTACTTGGAACAGGGGGCACCGGGGAGCTGTTTTTT

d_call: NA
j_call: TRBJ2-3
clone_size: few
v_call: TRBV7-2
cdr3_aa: CASSLQGPSTDTQYF
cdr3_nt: TGTGCCAGCAGCCTCCAGGGGCCTTCCACAGATACGCAGTATTTT

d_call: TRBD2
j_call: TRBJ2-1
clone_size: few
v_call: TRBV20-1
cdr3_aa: CRAREGGLVNYNEQFF
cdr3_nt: TGCAGGGCCAGAGAGGGAGGGCTAGTGAACTACAATGAGCAGTTCTTC

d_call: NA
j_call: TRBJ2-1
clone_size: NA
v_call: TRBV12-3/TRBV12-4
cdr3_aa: CASSLRRGDEQFF
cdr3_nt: TGTGCCAGCAGTTTAAGACGAGGCGATGAGCAGTTCTTC

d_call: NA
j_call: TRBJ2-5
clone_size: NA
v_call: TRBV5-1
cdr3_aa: CASSTYEVETQYF
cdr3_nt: TGCGCCAGCAGTACCTATGAGGTAGAGACCCAGTACTTC

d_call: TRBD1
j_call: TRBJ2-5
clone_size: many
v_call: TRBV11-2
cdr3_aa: CASSLNTGGVETQYF
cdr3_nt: TGTGCCAGCAGCTTAAATACAGGGGGTGTCGAGACCCAGTACTTC

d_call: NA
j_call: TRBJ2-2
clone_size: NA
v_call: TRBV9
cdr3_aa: CASSREAHVANTGELFF
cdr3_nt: TGTGCCAGCAGCCGGGAAGCGCATGTCGCCAACACCGGGGAGCTGTTTTTT

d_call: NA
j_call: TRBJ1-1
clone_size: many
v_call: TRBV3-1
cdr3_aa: CASSHTGSRGTEAFF
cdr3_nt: TGTGCCAGCAGCCACACAGGGAGTAGGGGCACTGAAGCTTTCTTT

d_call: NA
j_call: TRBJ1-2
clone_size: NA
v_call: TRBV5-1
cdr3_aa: CASSLAGGDYGYTF
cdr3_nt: TGCGCCAGCAGCTTGGCTGGGGGTGACTATGGCTACACCTTC

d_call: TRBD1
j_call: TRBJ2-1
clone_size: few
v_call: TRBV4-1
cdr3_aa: CASSQEGLWQGAGEQFF
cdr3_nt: TGCGCCAGCAGCCAAGAAGGCCTTTGGCAGGGGGCGGGTGAGCAGTTCTTC

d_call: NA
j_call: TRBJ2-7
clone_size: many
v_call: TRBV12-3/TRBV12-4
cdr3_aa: CASSLTAGEQYF
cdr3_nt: TGTGCCAGCAGCCTCACAGCCGGCGAGCAGTACTTC

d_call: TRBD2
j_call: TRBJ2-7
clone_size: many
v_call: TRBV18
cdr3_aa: CASSPQASGLYEQYF
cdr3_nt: TGTGCCAGCTCACCACAGGCTAGCGGCCTCTACGAGCAGTACTTC

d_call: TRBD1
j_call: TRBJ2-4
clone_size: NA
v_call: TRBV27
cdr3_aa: CATRGTGNIQYF
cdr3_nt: TGTGCCACCCGCGGGACAGGGAACATTCAGTACTTC

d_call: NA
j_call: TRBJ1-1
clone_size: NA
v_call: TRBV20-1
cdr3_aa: CSARLKDTEAFF
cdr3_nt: TGCAGTGCTCGGTTAAAAGACACTGAAGCTTTCTTT

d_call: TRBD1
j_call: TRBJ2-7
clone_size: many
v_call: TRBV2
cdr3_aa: CATSRGPSYEQYF
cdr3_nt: TGTGCCACTTCCAGGGGGCCCTCCTACGAGCAGTACTTC

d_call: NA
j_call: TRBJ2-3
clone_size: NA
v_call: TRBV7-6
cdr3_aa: CASSTRTFTDTQYF
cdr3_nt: TGTGCCAGCAGCACCCGGACCTTCACAGATACGCAGTATTTT

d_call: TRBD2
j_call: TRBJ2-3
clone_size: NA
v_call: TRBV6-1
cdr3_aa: CASSLSGTSGTDTQYF
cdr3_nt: TGTGCCAGCAGTCTAAGCGGGACTAGCGGCACAGATACGCAGTATTTT

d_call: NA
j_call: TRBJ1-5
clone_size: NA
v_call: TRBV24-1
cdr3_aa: CATSGPEGSNQPQHF
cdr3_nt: TGTGCCACCAGTGGCCCTGAAGGGAGCAATCAGCCCCAGCATTTT

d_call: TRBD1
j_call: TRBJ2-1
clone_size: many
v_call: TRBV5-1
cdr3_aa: CASSMTGYNNEQFF
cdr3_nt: TGCGCCAGCAGTATGACAGGGTACAACAATGAGCAGTTCTTC